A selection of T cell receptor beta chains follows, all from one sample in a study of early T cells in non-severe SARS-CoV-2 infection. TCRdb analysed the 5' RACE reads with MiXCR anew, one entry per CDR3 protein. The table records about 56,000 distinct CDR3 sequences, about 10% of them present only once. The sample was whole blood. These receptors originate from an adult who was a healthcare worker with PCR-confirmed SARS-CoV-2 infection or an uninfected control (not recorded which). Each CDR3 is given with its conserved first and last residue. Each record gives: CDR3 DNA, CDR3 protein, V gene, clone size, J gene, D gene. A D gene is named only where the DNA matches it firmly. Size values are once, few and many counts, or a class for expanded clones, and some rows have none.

DNA: TGCGCCAGCAGCCCTACCCCGGGGGCCAATGAGCAGTTCTTC
CDR3: CASSPTPGANEQFF
V: TRBV5-1
size: NA
J: TRBJ2-1
D: NA

DNA: TGTGCCAGCAGTTCGAGCGGGAGCAAGGAGACCCAGTACTTC
CDR3: CASSSSGSKETQYF
V: TRBV27
size: many
J: TRBJ2-5
D: TRBD2

DNA: TGTGCCAGCCTTAGCGGGGCCGCGTCATACAATGAGCAGTTCTTC
CDR3: CASLSGAASYNEQFF
V: TRBV7-9
size: few
J: TRBJ2-1
D: TRBD2

DNA: TGTGCCAGCAGTCCAAGGCGAGACAGGAACAATGAGCAGTTCTTC
CDR3: CASSPRRDRNNEQFF
V: TRBV6-6
size: few
J: TRBJ2-1
D: NA

DNA: TGTGCCTGGACCCGGGACAGGGGTACTGAAGCTTTCTTT
CDR3: CAWTRDRGTEAFF
V: TRBV30
size: many
J: TRBJ1-1
D: TRBD1

DNA: TGTGCCAGCACCCTGACTAGCTTGAACACCGGGGAGCTGTTTTTT
CDR3: CASTLTSLNTGELFF
V: TRBV12-3/TRBV12-4
size: NA
J: TRBJ2-2
D: TRBD2

DNA: TGTGCCAGCAGTGAAGGGGCGACAGCAGATACGCAGTATTTT
CDR3: CASSEGATADTQYF
V: TRBV6-4
size: few
J: TRBJ2-3
D: NA

DNA: TGTGCCAGCAGCTTAGGAGCTAACTATGGCTACACCTTC
CDR3: CASSLGANYGYTF
V: TRBV7-2
size: many
J: TRBJ1-2
D: NA

DNA: TGCAGCGTTGGACAGGGGCGGAGGGGCGCGCAGTATTTT
CDR3: CSVGQGRRGAQYF
V: TRBV29-1
size: few
J: TRBJ2-3
D: TRBD1

DNA: TGTGCTAGCAGCTTAGGCCCCGGGTCCAAGCAGTACTTC
CDR3: CASSLGPGSKQYF
V: TRBV7-7
size: many
J: TRBJ2-7
D: NA

DNA: TGCAGTGCTATTGGCGGGGGGCTCGGGCCCACGGAGGGCGCTGAGCAGTTCTTC
CDR3: CSAIGGGLGPTEGAEQFF
V: TRBV20-1
size: many
J: TRBJ2-1
D: TRBD2

DNA: TGTGCCAGCAGCACTGACAGGGCCGGGGGGACTGAAGCTTTCTTT
CDR3: CASSTDRAGGTEAFF
V: TRBV9
size: many
J: TRBJ1-1
D: TRBD1

DNA: TGCGCCAGCAGCTTCAGTGGGGAGCTGTTTTTT
CDR3: CASSFSGELFF
V: TRBV5-1
size: NA
J: TRBJ2-2
D: NA

DNA: TGTGCCTGGAGCGGGACTACTACTAGCACAGATACGCAGTATTTT
CDR3: CAWSGTTTSTDTQYF
V: TRBV30
size: many
J: TRBJ2-3
D: TRBD2

DNA: TGTGCCAGCGGCTCAACTAGCGAACAGACCCAGTACTTC
CDR3: CASGSTSEQTQYF
V: TRBV2
size: many
J: TRBJ2-5
D: TRBD2

DNA: TGTGCCAGCAATGGGGGCTACGAGCAGTACTTC
CDR3: CASNGGYEQYF
V: TRBV25-1
size: many
J: TRBJ2-7
D: NA

DNA: TGTGCCAGCAGCTTTCAAGGGGTAATTGGGGAGACCCAGTACTTC
CDR3: CASSFQGVIGETQYF
V: TRBV5-4
size: few
J: TRBJ2-5
D: NA

DNA: TGTGCCTGGAAGGAGCAGGTGGAGACCCAGTACTTC
CDR3: CAWKEQVETQYF
V: TRBV30
size: once
J: TRBJ2-5
D: NA

DNA: TGTGCCACCAGTGATTCGTCTAGCGGGAGGGCCGGGTACAATGAGCAGTTCTTC
CDR3: CATSDSSSGRAGYNEQFF
V: TRBV24-1
size: NA
J: TRBJ2-1
D: TRBD2

DNA: TGCGCCAGCAGCCCGCTATCAGGGGTAGATGGCTACACCTTC
CDR3: CASSPLSGVDGYTF
V: TRBV5-1
size: few
J: TRBJ1-2
D: NA

DNA: TGTGCCAGCAGCCCCTACGGACAGGCGGACTCCCACGAGCAGTACTTC
CDR3: CASSPYGQADSHEQYF
V: TRBV9
size: many
J: TRBJ2-7
D: TRBD1

DNA: TGTGCCAGCAGCGCCCAGACGTCCCAACAAGAGACCCAGTACTTC
CDR3: CASSAQTSQQETQYF
V: TRBV7-9
size: many
J: TRBJ2-5
D: NA

DNA: TGTGCCAGCAGTCGGACAGCCAGCGGCTATGGCTACACCTTC
CDR3: CASSRTASGYGYTF
V: TRBV6-5
size: few
J: TRBJ1-2
D: NA

DNA: TGTGCCAGCAGGTCGACCTTAGCGGGAGGCGAGCAGTACTTC
CDR3: CASRSTLAGGEQYF
V: TRBV7-2
size: NA
J: TRBJ2-7
D: TRBD2

DNA: TGTGCCAGCAGCTTGAGCGGGGTAAACACCGGGGAGCTGTTTTTT
CDR3: CASSLSGVNTGELFF
V: TRBV11-2
size: few
J: TRBJ2-2
D: TRBD2

DNA: TGTGCCAGCAACTTAGCGGGAGGGCCGTATGAGCAGTTCTTC
CDR3: CASNLAGGPYEQFF
V: TRBV9
size: many
J: TRBJ2-1
D: TRBD2

DNA: TGTGCCAGCTCACCATCGGGTCTCACAGATACGCAGTATTTT
CDR3: CASSPSGLTDTQYF
V: TRBV18
size: few
J: TRBJ2-3
D: NA

DNA: TGTGCCAGCAGCCCGGGGATGGGACTAGCGGGAGTCGGGGAGCAGTTCTTC
CDR3: CASSPGMGLAGVGEQFF
V: TRBV11-2
size: NA
J: TRBJ2-1
D: TRBD2

DNA: TGCAGCGGGTGGGACAACTCCTACGAGCAGTACTTC
CDR3: CSGWDNSYEQYF
V: TRBV29-1
size: many
J: TRBJ2-7
D: NA

DNA: TGTGCCAGCAGTTACTCTGGGGAGTCAGGGACCCAGTACTTC
CDR3: CASSYSGESGTQYF
V: TRBV6-6
size: few
J: TRBJ2-5
D: NA

DNA: TGCGCCAGCAGCTTTGGACTAGCGGACACCGGGGAGCTGTTTTTT
CDR3: CASSFGLADTGELFF
V: TRBV5-1
size: many
J: TRBJ2-2
D: TRBD2

DNA: TGTGCCTGGTCAGCGGACCGGGGCACTGAAGCTTTCTTT
CDR3: CAWSADRGTEAFF
V: TRBV30
size: many
J: TRBJ1-1
D: NA

DNA: TGTGCCAGCAGCTCGGGACAGGGGGCCTACGAGCAGTACTTC
CDR3: CASSSGQGAYEQYF
V: TRBV7-9
size: few
J: TRBJ2-7
D: TRBD1

DNA: TGCAGTGCTAGAGATGGCAGGGGAAACTATGGCTACACCTTC
CDR3: CSARDGRGNYGYTF
V: TRBV20-1
size: few
J: TRBJ1-2
D: NA

DNA: TGTGCCAGCAGAGGAAAGACCTTACTAACCTACGAGCAGTACTTC
CDR3: CASRGKTLLTYEQYF
V: TRBV6-6
size: many
J: TRBJ2-7
D: NA

DNA: TGCAGCGTTGAAGGCAGTTCCTACGAGCAGTACTTC
CDR3: CSVEGSSYEQYF
V: TRBV29-1
size: NA
J: TRBJ2-7
D: NA

DNA: TGTGCCAGCAGCTTAGAAGGGCAGACCTACACCTTC
CDR3: CASSLEGQTYTF
V: TRBV7-9
size: NA
J: TRBJ1-2
D: NA

DNA: TGTGCCAGCAGTTACATTAGCGGGAGACAGGGGCCGTCTGGGGCCAACGTCCTGACTTTC
CDR3: CASSYISGRQGPSGANVLTF
V: TRBV6-2/TRBV6-3
size: few
J: TRBJ2-6
D: NA

DNA: TGTGCCAGCAGCCCGGGACAGACTAATCTTCAGCCCCAGCATTTT
CDR3: CASSPGQTNLQPQHF
V: TRBV6-2/TRBV6-3
size: many
J: TRBJ1-5
D: TRBD1

DNA: TGTGCCAGCAGCTATAATGAAAAACTGTTTTTT
CDR3: CASSYNEKLFF
V: TRBV14
size: many
J: TRBJ1-4
D: NA

DNA: TGTGCCATCACCACGACTGGGACCTCGAGGTACTTC
CDR3: CAITTTGTSRYF
V: TRBV10-3
size: few
J: TRBJ2-7
D: NA

DNA: TGTGCCAGCAGCTCGCAGTACACCGGGGAGCTGTTTTTT
CDR3: CASSSQYTGELFF
V: TRBV11-2
size: few
J: TRBJ2-2
D: NA

DNA: TGTGCCAGCAGCTTAGATGGTAGTTTTGGTGAGCAGTACTTC
CDR3: CASSLDGSFGEQYF
V: TRBV11-2
size: many
J: TRBJ2-7
D: NA

DNA: TGCAGCGTTGAGGGACTAGTAGCAGATACGCAGTATTTT
CDR3: CSVEGLVADTQYF
V: TRBV29-1
size: NA
J: TRBJ2-3
D: TRBD2

DNA: TGTGCCTGGAGTCTTATTACCAGGGTGAACACTGAAGCTTTCTTT
CDR3: CAWSLITRVNTEAFF
V: TRBV30
size: few
J: TRBJ1-1
D: NA

DNA: TGCAGCGTCCGGGACGGACCCTACGAGCAGTACTTC
CDR3: CSVRDGPYEQYF
V: TRBV29-1
size: many
J: TRBJ2-7
D: NA

DNA: TGTGCCAGCAGCGTAAGGGAGAACACTGAAGCTTTCTTT
CDR3: CASSVRENTEAFF
V: TRBV9
size: many
J: TRBJ1-1
D: NA

DNA: TGTGCCAGCGGATGGGGTGACGAAGCTTTCTTT
CDR3: CASGWGDEAFF
V: TRBV6-5
size: NA
J: TRBJ1-1
D: NA

DNA: TGCAGCGCCCACCCCGCCTCCTACAATGAGCAGTTCTTC
CDR3: CSAHPASYNEQFF
V: TRBV29-1
size: NA
J: TRBJ2-1
D: NA

DNA: TGTGCCAGCAGTTACCAGACAGGGGGCGGGCACGAGCAGTACTTC
CDR3: CASSYQTGGGHEQYF
V: TRBV6-5
size: many
J: TRBJ2-7
D: TRBD1

DNA: TGTGCCAGCAGCTTAGATCTTAGCGGGGGGTACAATGAGCAGTTCTTC
CDR3: CASSLDLSGGYNEQFF
V: TRBV7-6
size: many
J: TRBJ2-1
D: TRBD2

DNA: TGTGCCAGCAGCGTTCTAGCGGAAGATCTTTACGAGCAGTACTTC
CDR3: CASSVLAEDLYEQYF
V: TRBV9
size: NA
J: TRBJ2-7
D: TRBD2